These 15 T cell receptor beta chains were all obtained from the same sample, sequenced in a study of cytomegalovirus exposure and HLA in healthy donors. Both 60 Vbeta primers and 13 Jbeta primers went into the PCR. Profiled with immunoSEQ multiplex PCR; TCRdb holds only in-frame clones, not every one. The sample records just over 80,000 clones, around 76% being singletons. The sample taken for sequencing was PBMCs. These receptors were taken from a man younger than 35 in good health and CMV-seropositive.

The rearrangement uses TRBV11-3 and TRBJ2-5; 9 bases fit TRBD2. The CDR3 is 13 amino acids. J was trimmed by 9 bases and V by 0 bases; bases with no gene match: 2. Germline lookup yields CDR1 SGHNT and CDR2 YENEEA. CDR3 DNA: TGTGCCAGCAGCTTAGAAGCTAGCGGGGCCCAGTACTTC. Residues: CASSLEASGAQYF.

This clone was detected a few times. V is TRBV2 and J is TRBJ2-2; 11 bases are shared with TRBD1. The CDR3 is made up of 15 amino acids. V lost 6 bases and J lost 5; bases outside the gene matches: 5. CDR1 and CDR2 from the germline V gene are SNHLY and FYNNEI. The CDR3 is CASRGQGGWTGELFF. CDR3 nucleotides: TGTGCCAGCAGGGGACAGGGGGGTTGGACCGGGGAGCTGTTTTTT.

The rearrangement links TRBV5-1 to TRBJ1-1; D not resolved. Germline V CDR1 and CDR2: SGHRS, YFSETQ. Trimming left V 0 bases short and J 0 bases short, with 6 bases between. The CDR3 covers 14 residues. The CDR3 here is CASSLGGMNTEAFF. The CDR3, as DNA: TGCGCCAGCAGCTTGGGAGGGATGAACACTGAAGCTTTCTTT.

The chain employs TRBV11-2 and TRBJ2-7; 8 nucleotides align to TRBD2. CDR3 length: 16 residues. V trimming: 6 bases; J trimming: 1 base; junction bases outside the gene matches: 11. Germline V gives CDR1 SGHAT, CDR2 FQNNGV. The CDR3 nucleotides read TGTGCCAGCAGACCGCATCAGCGGGAGCGATCCTACGAGCAGTACTTC. This codes for CASRPHQRERSYEQYF.

V is TRBV11-2 and J is TRBJ1-1, with D unresolved. V dropped 6 bases and J dropped 1 base, with 9 bases sitting between them. Germline CDR1 is SGHAT and CDR2 is FQNNGV. The CDR3 has 13 residues. In DNA, the CDR3 is TGTGCCAGCAGTAGCCAGCAGAACACTGAAGCTTTCTTT. Its translation: CASSSQQNTEAFF.

The CDR3 DNA sequence: TGTGCCAGCAGCAAGTCTAGCGGGAGAGATACGCAGTATTTT. Amino acid sequence: CASSKSSGRDTQYF. This rearrangement joins TRBV7-3 to TRBJ2-3; 10 positions match TRBD2. With V trimmed by 5 bases and J by 5 bases, 4 bases remained unmatched. Germline values: CDR1 SGHTA, CDR2 FQGTGA. This CDR3 spans 14 amino acids.

The chain uses TRBV19 and TRBJ2-7; D remains ambiguous. Germline V gives CDR1 LNHDA, CDR2 SQIVND (reference sequence). This CDR3 region has 14 residues. Trimming cost V 3 bases and J 2 bases, with 11 bases left between them. This chain's CDR3 is CASSISAGTYEQYF. CDR3 bases: TGTGCCAGTAGTATTTCCGCAGGAACCTACGAGCAGTACTTC.

CDR3 nucleotides: TGCGCCAGCAGCCCCAGGGGTTCCACAACTAATGAAAAACTGTTTTTT. Residues: CASSPRGSTTNEKLFF. This chain links TRBV5-1 with TRBJ1-4; tentatively, D is TRBD1 (6 bases). V dropped 4 bases and J dropped 0 bases, with 13 bases sitting between them. The CDR3 loop spans 16 amino acids. Germline V gene data show CDR1 as SGHRS and CDR2 as YFSETQ.

The chain joins TRBV6-5 to TRBJ1-5, with 7 bases matching TRBD1. V lost 6 bases to trimming and J lost 2 bases; unmatched junction nucleotides: 1. This CDR3 is 13 amino acids long. Germline CDR1 MNHEY, CDR2 SVGAGI. CDR3 residues: CASSRGGNQPQHF. CDR3 bases: TGTGCCAGCAGCAGGGGGGGCAATCAGCCCCAGCATTTT.

The V and J genes are TRBV6-5 and TRBJ2-7; D may be TRBD1 (5 bases). This CDR3 region has 14 residues. CDR1 MNHEY and CDR2 SVGAGI come from the germline V gene. The V gene lost 5 bases and the J gene lost 3 bases, with 14 bases spanning the gap. Here the CDR3 reads CASSTRDSHYEQYF. The CDR3 bases are TGTGCCAGCAGTACCCGAGACAGCCACTACGAGCAGTACTTC.

The chain couples TRBV29-1 to TRBJ1-2; D remains unclear. The CDR3 is 12 amino acids. Trimming removed 5 bases from V and 0 bases from J, with 7 bases in between. CDR1 and CDR2 from the germline V gene are SQVTM and ANQGSEA. CDR3 sequence: CSVYSANYGYTF. The DNA of the CDR3 is TGCAGCGTTTATTCTGCTAACTATGGCTACACCTTC.

For this clone: The same CDR3 arises from other DNA sequences in this sample as well. The V and J genes are TRBV6-5 and TRBJ2-7, with 10 bases identical to TRBD1. The CDR3 covers 14 residues. V was clipped by 4 bases and J by 0 bases; unmatched bases: 0. The germline V gene has CDR1 MNHEY and CDR2 SVGAGI. The CDR3 protein is CASSWDRGSYEQYF. Here the CDR3 DNA reads TGTGCCAGCAGTTGGGACAGGGGCTCCTACGAGCAGTACTTC.

V gene TRBV7-2 combines with J gene TRBJ1-2; the D gene is possibly TRBD1 (6 bases). Germline V gene lookup returns CDR1 SGHTA and CDR2 FQGNSA. CDR3 length: 14 residues. V lost 1 base, J lost 5 bases, and 11 bases lay in between. Here the CDR3 reads CASSLDRAGYGYTF. The CDR3 DNA sequence: TGTGCCAGCAGCTTAGACAGGGCTGGGTATGGCTACACCTTC.

The genes are TRBV7-9 and TRBJ1-2; a weak D match, TRBD1 (5 bases). V lost 2 bases and J lost 6, with 13 bases in between. The germline gives CDR1 SEHNR, CDR2 FQNEAQ (reference sequence). The CDR3 is made up of 14 amino acids. This chain's CDR3 is CASSLTGTYDGYTF. The CDR3 DNA sequence: TGTGCCAGCAGCTTAACCGGGACTTATGATGGCTACACCTTC.

This clone has a handful of counts. The chain couples TRBV15 to TRBJ1-2; TRBD1 matches 10 bases. Germline V gene lookup returns CDR1 LNHNV and CDR2 YYDKDF (reference sequence). This CDR3 comprises 15 residues. The V segment lost 0 bases and the J segment 8 bases; nucleotides outside the gene matches: 6. CDR3 in amino acids: CATSRELGQGYGYTF. The CDR3 DNA sequence: TGTGCCACCAGCAGAGAGCTGGGACAGGGGTACGGCTACACCTTC.